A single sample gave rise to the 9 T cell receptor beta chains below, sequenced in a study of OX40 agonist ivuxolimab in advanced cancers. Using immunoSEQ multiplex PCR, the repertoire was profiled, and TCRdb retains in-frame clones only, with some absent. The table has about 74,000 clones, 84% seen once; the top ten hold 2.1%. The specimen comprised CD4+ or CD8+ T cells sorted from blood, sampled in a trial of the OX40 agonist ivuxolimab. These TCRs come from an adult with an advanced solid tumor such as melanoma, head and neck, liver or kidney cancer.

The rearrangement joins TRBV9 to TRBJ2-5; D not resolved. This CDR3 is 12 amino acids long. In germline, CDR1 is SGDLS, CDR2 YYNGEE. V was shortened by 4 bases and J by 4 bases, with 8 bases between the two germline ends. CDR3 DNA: TGTGCCAGCAGCTACGTAGGAGAGACCCAGTACTTC. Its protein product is CASSYVGETQYF.

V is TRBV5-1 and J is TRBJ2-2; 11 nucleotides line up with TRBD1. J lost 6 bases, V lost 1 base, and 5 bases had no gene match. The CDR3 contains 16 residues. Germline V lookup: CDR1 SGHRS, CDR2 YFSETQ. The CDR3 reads CASSLSGQGVSGELFF. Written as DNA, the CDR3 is TGCGCCAGCAGCTTGTCGGGACAGGGGGTTTCCGGGGAGCTGTTTTTT.

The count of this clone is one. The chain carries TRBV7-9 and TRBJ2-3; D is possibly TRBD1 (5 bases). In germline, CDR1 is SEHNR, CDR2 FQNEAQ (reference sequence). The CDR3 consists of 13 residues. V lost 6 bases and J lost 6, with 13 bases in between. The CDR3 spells CASRPGQSDTQYF. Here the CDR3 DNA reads TGTGCCAGCAGACCTGGACAATCCGATACGCAGTATTTT.

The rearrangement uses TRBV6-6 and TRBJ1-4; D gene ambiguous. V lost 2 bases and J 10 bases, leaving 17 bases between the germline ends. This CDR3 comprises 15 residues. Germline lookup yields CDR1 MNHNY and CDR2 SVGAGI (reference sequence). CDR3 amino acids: CASSYPRREDGKLFF. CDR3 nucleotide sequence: TGTGCCAGCAGTTACCCCCGTCGGGAGGATGGAAAACTGTTTTTT.

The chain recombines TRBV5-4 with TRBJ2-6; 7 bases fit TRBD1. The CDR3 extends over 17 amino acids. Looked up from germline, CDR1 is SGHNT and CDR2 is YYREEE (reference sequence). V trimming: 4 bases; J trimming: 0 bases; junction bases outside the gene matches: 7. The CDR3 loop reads CASSARTGPSGANVLTF. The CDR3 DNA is TGTGCCAGCAGCGCAAGGACAGGCCCCTCTGGGGCCAACGTCCTGACTTTC.

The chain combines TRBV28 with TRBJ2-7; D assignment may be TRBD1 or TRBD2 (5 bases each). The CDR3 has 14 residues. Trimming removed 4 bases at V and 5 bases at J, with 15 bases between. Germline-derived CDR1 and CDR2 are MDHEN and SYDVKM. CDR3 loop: CASSSTDRGDEQYF. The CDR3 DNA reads TGTGCCAGCAGTTCTACCGACAGAGGGGACGAGCAGTACTTC.

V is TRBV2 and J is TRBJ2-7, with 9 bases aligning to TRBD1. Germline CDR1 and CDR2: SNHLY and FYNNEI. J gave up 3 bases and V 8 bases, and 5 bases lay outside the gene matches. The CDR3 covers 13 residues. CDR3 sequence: CASYRDRVYEQYF. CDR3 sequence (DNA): TGTGCCAGCTACCGGGACAGGGTCTACGAGCAGTACTTC.

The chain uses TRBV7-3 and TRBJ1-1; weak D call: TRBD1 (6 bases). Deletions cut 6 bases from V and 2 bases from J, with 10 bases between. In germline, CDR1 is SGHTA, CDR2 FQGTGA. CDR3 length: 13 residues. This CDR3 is CASSGGSNTEAFF. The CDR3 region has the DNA TGTGCCAGCAGTGGGGGCAGTAACACTGAAGCTTTCTTT.

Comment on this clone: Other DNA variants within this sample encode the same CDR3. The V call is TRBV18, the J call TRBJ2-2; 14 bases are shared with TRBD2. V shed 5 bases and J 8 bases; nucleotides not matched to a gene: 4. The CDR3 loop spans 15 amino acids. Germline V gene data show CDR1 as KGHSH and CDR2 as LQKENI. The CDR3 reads CASSAGLAGVGELFF. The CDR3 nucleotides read TGTGCCAGCTCAGCGGGACTAGCGGGAGTTGGGGAGCTGTTTTTT.